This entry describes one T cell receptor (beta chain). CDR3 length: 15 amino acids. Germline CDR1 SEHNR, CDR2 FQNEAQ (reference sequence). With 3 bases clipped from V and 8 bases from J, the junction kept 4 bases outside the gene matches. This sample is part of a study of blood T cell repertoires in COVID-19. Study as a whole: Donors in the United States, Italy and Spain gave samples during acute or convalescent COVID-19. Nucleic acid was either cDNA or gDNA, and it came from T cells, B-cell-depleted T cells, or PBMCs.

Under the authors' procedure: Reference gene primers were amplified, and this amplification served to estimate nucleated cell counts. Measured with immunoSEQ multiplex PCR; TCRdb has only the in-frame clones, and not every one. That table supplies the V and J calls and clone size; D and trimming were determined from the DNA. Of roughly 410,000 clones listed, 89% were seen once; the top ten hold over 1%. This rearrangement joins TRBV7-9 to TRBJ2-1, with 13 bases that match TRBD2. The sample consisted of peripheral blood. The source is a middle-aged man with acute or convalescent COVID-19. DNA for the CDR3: TGTGCCAGCAGCTTGTGGACTAGCGGGAGTTATGAGCAGTTCTTC. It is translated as CASSLWTSGSYEQFF. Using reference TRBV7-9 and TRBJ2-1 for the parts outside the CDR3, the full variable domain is DTGVSQNPRHKITKRGQNVTFRCDPISEHNRLYWYRQTLGQGPEFLTYFQNEAQLEKSRLLSDRFSAERPKGSFSTLEIQRTEQGDSAMYLCASSLWTSGSYEQFFGPGTRLTVL.